This T cell receptor beta chain was profiled in a study of blood T cell repertoires in COVID-19. Background on the study: Italy, Spain and the United States were the sources of the convalescent and acute COVID-19 samples.

CDR3 size: 15 residues. Germline lookup yields CDR1 SGHKS and CDR2 YYEKEE (reference sequence). V lost 0 bases, J lost 4 bases, and 5 bases stayed unmatched. In the study's own analysis: Nucleated cell number was recorded as an estimate derived from reference gene primer amplification. Profiled with immunoSEQ multiplex PCR; TCRdb holds only in-frame clones, not every one. V and J calls and clone size are given by that table; D and trimming were obtained from the DNA. The data contain more than 95,000 clones, 79% of them seen just once; the ten biggest clones take up about 40%. The TCR originated in a man aged 35 to 55 with active or convalescent COVID-19. The chain uses TRBV5-5 and TRBJ1-2, with 8 bases matching TRBD1. The sequenced sample was peripheral blood. As DNA, the CDR3 is TGTGCCAGCAGCTTGGCCGCAGGGGGCGTCTATGGCTACACCTTC. This encodes CASSLAAGGVYGYTF.